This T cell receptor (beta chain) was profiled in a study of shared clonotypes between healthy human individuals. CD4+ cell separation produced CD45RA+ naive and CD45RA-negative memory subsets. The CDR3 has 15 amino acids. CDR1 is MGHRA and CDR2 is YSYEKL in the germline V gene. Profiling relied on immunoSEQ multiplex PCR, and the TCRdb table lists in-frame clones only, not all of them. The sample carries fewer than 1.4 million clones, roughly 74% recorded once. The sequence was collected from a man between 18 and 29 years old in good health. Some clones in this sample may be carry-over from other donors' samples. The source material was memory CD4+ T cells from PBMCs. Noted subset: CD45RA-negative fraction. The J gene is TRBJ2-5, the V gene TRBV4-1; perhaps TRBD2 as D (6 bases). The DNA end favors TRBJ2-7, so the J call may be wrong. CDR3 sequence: CASSPGTALDFEQYF. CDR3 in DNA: TGCGCCAGCAGCCCCGGGACTGCCTTAGATTTCGAGCAGTACTTC.